The source of this TCR beta chain is a study of shared clonotypes between healthy human individuals (TCRdb year 2020). Describing the broader study: A couple of women and three men aged 18 to 49 years were included in the cohort. Per donor, three plates each were used for CD4 naive and CD4 memory, two for CD8 naive, and one for CD8 memory. To estimate repertoire size and how much clonotype sharing occurs between individuals, the study deeply sequenced the blood TCR repertoires of 5 or 6 healthy adults. To increase sequencing depth and limit assay-specific biases, different laboratories used diverse techniques to prepare libraries and sequence TCR repertoires. Between about 0.8 and 9 billion PBMCs per donor were obtained by leukapheresis.

Of note for this clone: Its antigen is not yet known. Per-base qualities were not stored, and no clone one base away is much larger.

The donors were healthy, HIV-negative adults who had no recently reported acute infections or vaccinations. Only Caucasian adults living in Nashville, Tennessee, USA were represented among the donors. CD4+ T cells were enriched by magnetic negative selection; naive cells were then positively selected on CD45RA, and the negative fraction formed the memory subset. After blood collection by leukapheresis, PBMCs were isolated using Ficoll-Histopaque density gradient centrifugation and then cryopreserved in the vapor phase of liquid nitrogen. Purity and quantity of every magnetically sorted T cell population were checked by analytical flow cytometry. From each sorted fraction, genomic DNA was isolated and quantified by UV absorbance on a Nanodrop 2000c. Study-wide findings and limitations: About 4.5% of naive CD4, more than 3% of naive CD8, roughly 2.4% of memory CD4, and around 0.42% of memory CD8 clonotypes were shared across several donors. The small number of donors limited the genetic and exposure-history diversity represented. Pairwise subsampling led to the expectation that sequencing depth would affect the degree of clonotype sharing among donors. Rarefaction of sorted-subset datasets indicated incomplete sequencing despite the large sequencing depth. Compared with non-shared clonotypes, clonotypes shared by all four sorted-subset donors had higher generation probabilities. Estimated clonotype richness was generally larger for naive than for memory subsets. Sampling was restricted to blood, and TCR repertoires in tissue are likely to differ from TCR repertoires in blood.

Reading the germline V gene gives CDR1 SGHTA and CDR2 FQGNSA. Reading from cysteine to phenylalanine, the CDR3 counts 16 amino acids. Left in the record is the CDR3 DNA by itself, 48 bases read in frame from the first base. Trimming leaves V shorter by 2 bases and J shorter by 2 bases, with the junction holding 5 bases beyond the gene matches. Using the deep immunoSEQ assay, TCR CDR3 regions were amplified from genomic DNA by multiplex PCR. Genomic DNA extracted from each cell subset was distributed evenly over all wells of several immunoSEQ 96-well plates, and each plate served as one replicate. Each replicate PCR for sorted subsets received about 210 ng genomic DNA, equal to 30,000 or so T cell genomes. The purified libraries were quantified using a Qubit 3.0 fluorometer, sized with a Bioanalyzer 2100, and then quantified again using the KAPA Library Quantification kit. Each immunoSEQ 96-well plate was sequenced on its own single-read 150-cycle Illumina NextSeq 550 flow cell. The published analysis was carried out like this. The immunoSEQ output contained only junctional sequences without quality scores, so filtering could not match that applied to full-length reads. To assign V/J genes and CDR3, sequences were annotated against IMGT germline references using PyIR, a Python wrapper for IgBLAST v1.9. Reads were removed for weak V/J assignments (E-value above 1e-6), missing CDR3, stop codons, out-of-frame junctions, or ambiguous translated residues. V3J clonotypes were defined as sequences sharing an identical inferred V gene, J gene, and CDR3 amino acid sequence. Percentage overlap between repertoires was calculated by dividing the number of shared unique clonotypes by the size of the smaller repertoire. RTK rarefaction, the Chao1 estimator, and Recon v2.1 estimates of unobserved clonotypes were used to assess repertoire richness. OLGA was used to compute generation probabilities for all TCRbeta clonotypes that the gDNA method yielded from a handful of donors. TCRdb limited this immuneACCESS table to in-frame rearrangements with V and J called. A share of clones is missing; checked studies link under half to unresolved V genes, and the rest is unexplained. V and J calls and clone size are as listed in that table; D and trimming were resolved from the DNA. The table for this sample lists under 850,000 clones; approximately 72% of them were counted only once. The ten largest clones capture more than 1.5% of the sample.

The clonotype was recovered from a woman in her twenties or thirties in good health. The V and J segments used are TRBV7-2 and TRBJ1-5; 8 junctional bases match TRBD1. The sequenced material came from memory CD4+ T cells sorted from blood. The sample's cell subset or site, from its label and the paper: CD45RA-negative fraction. The bases read TGTGCCAGCAGCTTAACCGCGACAGGGGGCAATCAGCCCCAGCATTTT. This codes for CASSLTATGGNQPQHF.